Listed below are T cell receptor beta chains from one sample, sequenced in a study of blood T cell repertoires in COVID-19. Libraries were prepared by immunoSEQ multiplex PCR; TCRdb keeps only in-frame clonotypes and omits some of them. The profile shows 300,000 to 350,000 clones, around 90% of them singletons. The sequenced sample was peripheral blood. The receptors were gathered from a woman aged 25-40 years with COVID-19, enrolled during active disease. The CDR3 runs from the conserved cysteine through the conserved F or W. The D gene is left open where the match is weak. Clone sizes are given selectively: once, few, many, or a class where the clone is expanded.

clone size: .; J gene: TRBJ1-1; V gene: TRBV6-5; D gene: .; CDR3 protein: CASRDTKSNTEAFF; CDR3 DNA: TGTGCCAGCAGGGACACTAAATCGAACACTGAAGCTTTCTTT
clone size: .; J gene: TRBJ1-2; V gene: TRBV19; D gene: TRBD1; CDR3 protein: CASRWTGDTGGYTF; CDR3 DNA: TGTGCCAGTAGATGGACAGGAGACACGGGGGGCTACACCTTC
clone size: few; J gene: TRBJ1-4; V gene: TRBV6-6; D gene: .; CDR3 protein: CASSTNRDRSNEKLFF; CDR3 DNA: TGTGCCAGCAGTACAAACCGGGATCGGAGTAATGAAAAACTGTTTTTT
clone size: .; J gene: TRBJ1-4; V gene: TRBV28; D gene: .; CDR3 protein: CASSLAGSANEKLFF; CDR3 DNA: TGTGCCAGCAGTTTGGCAGGGTCGGCTAATGAAAAACTGTTTTTT
clone size: once; J gene: TRBJ1-1; V gene: TRBV19; D gene: .; CDR3 protein: CASSNRVYNTEAFF; CDR3 DNA: TGTGCCAGTAGTAACCGCGTATATAACACTGAAGCTTTCTTT
clone size: .; J gene: TRBJ1-4; V gene: TRBV18; D gene: .; CDR3 protein: CASSPIRARDEKLFF; CDR3 DNA: TGTGCCAGCTCACCCATCCGGGCCAGGGATGAAAAACTGTTTTTT
clone size: .; J gene: TRBJ1-2; V gene: TRBV7-2; D gene: .; CDR3 protein: CASSPLAGRENYGYTF; CDR3 DNA: TGTGCCAGCAGCCCCTTAGCGGGCAGGGAGAACTATGGCTACACCTTC
clone size: .; J gene: TRBJ2-3; V gene: TRBV19; D gene: .; CDR3 protein: CASRGGWTSTDTQYF; CDR3 DNA: TGTGCCAGTCGAGGGGGATGGACAAGCACAGATACGCAGTATTTT
clone size: .; J gene: TRBJ1-2; V gene: TRBV5-6; D gene: .; CDR3 protein: CASSLPGNSYGYTF; CDR3 DNA: TGTGCCAGCAGCTTGCCAGGGAACTCCTATGGCTACACCTTC
clone size: .; J gene: TRBJ2-5; V gene: TRBV5-4; D gene: TRBD2; CDR3 protein: CASSRTSGRGQETQYF; CDR3 DNA: TGTGCCAGCAGCCGGACTAGCGGGAGAGGGCAAGAGACCCAGTACTTC
clone size: once; J gene: TRBJ2-5; V gene: TRBV7-9; D gene: TRBD2; CDR3 protein: CASSPRLGTSGRSTQYF; CDR3 DNA: TGTGCCAGCAGCCCCCGGCTGGGGACTAGCGGGAGAAGTACCCAGTACTTC
clone size: .; J gene: TRBJ2-7; V gene: TRBV7-2; D gene: .; CDR3 protein: CASSFLSYEQYF; CDR3 DNA: TGTGCCAGCAGCTTCCTCTCCTACGAGCAGTACTTC
clone size: .; J gene: TRBJ1-5; V gene: TRBV6-6; D gene: .; CDR3 protein: CASSYLQGTGNQPQHF; CDR3 DNA: TGTGCCAGCAGTTACCTTCAGGGTACGGGCAATCAGCCCCAGCATTTT
clone size: .; J gene: TRBJ2-7; V gene: TRBV25-1; D gene: TRBD2; CDR3 protein: CASSEGGGCEQYF; CDR3 DNA: TGTGCCAGCAGTGAGGGGGGGGGATGCGAGCAGTACTTC
clone size: .; J gene: TRBJ2-7; V gene: TRBV3-1/TRBV3-2; D gene: TRBD1; CDR3 protein: CASSRFGRGNEQYF; CDR3 DNA: TGTGCCAGCAGTCGTTTCGGCAGGGGGAACGAGCAGTACTTC
clone size: .; J gene: TRBJ2-4; V gene: TRBV27; D gene: TRBD2; CDR3 protein: CASIPTSGAGGIRGNIQYF; CDR3 DNA: TGTGCCAGCATTCCAACATCTGGGGCGGGAGGCATCCGCGGAAACATTCAGTACTTC
clone size: .; J gene: TRBJ1-2; V gene: TRBV5-6; D gene: .; CDR3 protein: CASSLHGGNYGYTF; CDR3 DNA: TGTGCCAGCAGCTTACACGGGGGTAACTATGGCTACACCTTC
clone size: .; J gene: TRBJ2-3; V gene: TRBV7-9; D gene: TRBD2; CDR3 protein: CASSSDGRAVTQYF; CDR3 DNA: TGTGCCAGCAGCTCTGACGGGAGGGCCGTTACGCAGTATTTT
clone size: once; J gene: TRBJ1-1; V gene: TRBV6-5; D gene: .; CDR3 protein: CASSPPIGGNTEAFF; CDR3 DNA: TGTGCCAGCAGTCCACCGATAGGGGGAAACACTGAAGCTTTCTTT
clone size: .; J gene: TRBJ1-1; V gene: TRBV5-1; D gene: TRBD1; CDR3 protein: CASSLRGTATEAFF; CDR3 DNA: TGCGCCAGCAGCTTGAGGGGGACAGCCACTGAAGCTTTCTTT
clone size: .; J gene: TRBJ2-2; V gene: TRBV30; D gene: TRBD2; CDR3 protein: CAWSRLAVTGELFF; CDR3 DNA: TGTGCCTGGAGTCGACTAGCGGTCACCGGGGAGCTGTTTTTT
clone size: .; J gene: TRBJ2-5; V gene: TRBV3-1/TRBV3-2; D gene: TRBD1; CDR3 protein: CASSRDRGETQYF; CDR3 DNA: TGTGCCAGCAGCCGAGACAGGGGAGAGACCCAGTACTTC
clone size: .; J gene: TRBJ1-2; V gene: TRBV28; D gene: .; CDR3 protein: CASTSPGQGRGYTF; CDR3 DNA: TGTGCCAGCACCTCACCGGGCCAGGGAAGGGGCTACACCTTC
clone size: .; J gene: TRBJ2-5; V gene: TRBV10-3; D gene: .; CDR3 protein: CASGGFQETQYF; CDR3 DNA: TGTGCCTCCGGCGGTTTTCAAGAGACCCAGTACTTC
clone size: .; J gene: TRBJ2-7; V gene: TRBV5-5; D gene: .; CDR3 protein: CASSRAELPYEQYF; CDR3 DNA: TGTGCCAGCAGTCGAGCGGAATTACCCTACGAGCAGTACTTC
clone size: .; J gene: TRBJ2-7; V gene: TRBV27; D gene: .; CDR3 protein: CASSLGVSLYEQYF; CDR3 DNA: TGTGCCAGCAGTTTAGGAGTAAGCCTCTACGAGCAGTACTTC
clone size: .; J gene: TRBJ1-1; V gene: TRBV6-5; D gene: .; CDR3 protein: CASKRNYKMNTEAFF; CDR3 DNA: TGTGCCAGCAAACGAAACTACAAAATGAACACTGAAGCTTTCTTT
clone size: once; J gene: TRBJ2-1; V gene: TRBV5-6; D gene: .; CDR3 protein: CASRGNGGTGHEQFF; CDR3 DNA: TGTGCCAGCAGGGGTAATGGGGGGACGGGGCACGAGCAGTTCTTC
clone size: once; J gene: TRBJ1-2; V gene: TRBV9; D gene: .; CDR3 protein: CASSTRDKNYGYTF; CDR3 DNA: TGTGCCAGCAGCACCCGGGACAAGAACTATGGCTACACCTTC
clone size: .; J gene: TRBJ2-3; V gene: TRBV6-5; D gene: TRBD2; CDR3 protein: CASSYHTSGFTDTQYF; CDR3 DNA: TGTGCCAGCAGTTACCATACTAGCGGCTTCACAGATACGCAGTATTTT
clone size: few; J gene: TRBJ1-4; V gene: TRBV7-9; D gene: .; CDR3 protein: CASSQQTNDEKLFF; CDR3 DNA: TGTGCCAGCAGCCAACAAACGAATGATGAAAAACTGTTTTTT
clone size: .; J gene: TRBJ1-1; V gene: TRBV7-9; D gene: TRBD1; CDR3 protein: CASSSLNRGSNTEAFF; CDR3 DNA: TGTGCCAGCAGCTCCCTAAACAGGGGATCCAACACTGAAGCTTTCTTT
clone size: .; J gene: TRBJ2-3; V gene: TRBV27; D gene: .; CDR3 protein: CASSPLRVTSTDTQYF; CDR3 DNA: TGTGCCAGCAGTCCCTTGAGAGTAACTAGCACAGATACGCAGTATTTT
clone size: few; J gene: TRBJ1-1; V gene: TRBV30; D gene: TRBD1; CDR3 protein: CAWEGGGTEAFF; CDR3 DNA: TGTGCCTGGGAAGGGGGCGGGACTGAAGCTTTCTTT
clone size: .; J gene: TRBJ2-1; V gene: TRBV7-7; D gene: TRBD1; CDR3 protein: CASSSAPGQGADEQFF; CDR3 DNA: TGTGCCAGCAGCTCAGCGCCGGGACAGGGGGCCGATGAGCAGTTCTTC
clone size: .; J gene: TRBJ2-1; V gene: TRBV7-9; D gene: TRBD2; CDR3 protein: CASSSRTSGLEQFF; CDR3 DNA: TGTGCCAGCAGCTCACGGACTAGCGGTTTAGAGCAGTTCTTC
clone size: .; J gene: TRBJ2-5; V gene: TRBV10-3; D gene: TRBD2; CDR3 protein: CATSPTSGSLETQYF; CDR3 DNA: TGTGCCACTTCCCCGACTAGCGGGAGCCTAGAGACCCAGTACTTC
clone size: .; J gene: TRBJ1-6; V gene: TRBV27; D gene: .; CDR3 protein: CASSPDGTPNNSPLHF; CDR3 DNA: TGTGCCAGCAGTCCTGACGGGACACCTAATAATTCACCCCTCCACTTT
clone size: .; J gene: TRBJ2-5; V gene: TRBV2; D gene: .; CDR3 protein: CASSEGFYRQETQYF; CDR3 DNA: TGTGCCAGCAGTGAAGGCTTCTACAGGCAAGAGACCCAGTACTTC
clone size: once; J gene: TRBJ2-2; V gene: TRBV6-5; D gene: TRBD1; CDR3 protein: CASSRGQVGTGELFF; CDR3 DNA: TGTGCCAGCAGCCGGGGACAGGTGGGGACCGGGGAGCTGTTTTTT
clone size: .; J gene: TRBJ1-1; V gene: TRBV15; D gene: TRBD1; CDR3 protein: CATSPDREVPEAFF; CDR3 DNA: TGTGCCACCAGCCCAGACAGGGAAGTCCCTGAAGCTTTCTTT
clone size: .; J gene: TRBJ2-7; V gene: TRBV5-1; D gene: TRBD2; CDR3 protein: CASSLPGGLEQYF; CDR3 DNA: TGCGCCAGCAGCTTGCCGGGAGGGTTGGAGCAGTACTTC
clone size: .; J gene: TRBJ2-3; V gene: TRBV2; D gene: .; CDR3 protein: CASSVIGGGTQYF; CDR3 DNA: TGTGCCAGCAGTGTAATAGGGGGGGGTACGCAGTATTTT
clone size: once; J gene: TRBJ1-1; V gene: TRBV19; D gene: .; CDR3 protein: CASSMRGGGTEAFF; CDR3 DNA: TGTGCCAGTAGTATGAGAGGCGGGGGGACTGAAGCTTTCTTT
clone size: .; J gene: TRBJ2-7; V gene: TRBV19; D gene: .; CDR3 protein: CASSIETGITYEQYF; CDR3 DNA: TGTGCCAGTAGTATAGAGACAGGTATTACCTACGAGCAGTACTTC
clone size: .; J gene: TRBJ2-2; V gene: TRBV27; D gene: TRBD1; CDR3 protein: CASSLPTGVDTGELFF; CDR3 DNA: TGTGCCAGCAGTTTACCCACAGGGGTAGACACCGGGGAGCTGTTTTTT
clone size: .; J gene: TRBJ2-7; V gene: TRBV27; D gene: TRBD2; CDR3 protein: CASSLWREGNEQYF; CDR3 DNA: TGTGCCAGCAGTTTATGGAGGGAGGGAAACGAGCAGTACTTC
clone size: .; J gene: TRBJ1-2; V gene: TRBV6-5; D gene: .; CDR3 protein: CASSYAGNYGYTF; CDR3 DNA: TGTGCCAGCAGTTACGCAGGGAACTATGGCTACACCTTC
clone size: .; J gene: TRBJ2-7; V gene: TRBV30; D gene: TRBD1; CDR3 protein: CAWSATGNEQYF; CDR3 DNA: TGTGCCTGGAGTGCGACAGGGAACGAGCAGTACTTC
clone size: .; J gene: TRBJ2-7; V gene: TRBV27; D gene: TRBD1; CDR3 protein: CASSPGGRGRYEQYF; CDR3 DNA: TGTGCCAGCAGCCCCGGGGGCAGGGGGCGGTACGAGCAGTACTTC
clone size: once; J gene: TRBJ2-7; V gene: TRBV3-1/TRBV3-2; D gene: TRBD1; CDR3 protein: CASSPGQGASEQYF; CDR3 DNA: TGTGCCAGCAGCCCGGGACAGGGGGCTTCCGAGCAGTACTTC
clone size: once; J gene: TRBJ2-7; V gene: TRBV5-5; D gene: TRBD1; CDR3 protein: CASSSGQGVRGFWEQYF; CDR3 DNA: TGTGCCAGCAGCTCAGGACAGGGGGTTAGGGGGTTTTGGGAGCAGTACTTC
clone size: .; J gene: TRBJ2-2; V gene: TRBV29-1; D gene: .; CDR3 protein: CSVGQGLGTGELFF; CDR3 DNA: TGCAGCGTTGGGCAGGGTCTGGGCACCGGGGAGCTGTTTTTT
clone size: .; J gene: TRBJ1-1; V gene: TRBV11-2; D gene: TRBD1; CDR3 protein: CASSQTGAKLNTEAFF; CDR3 DNA: TGTGCCAGCAGCCAAACAGGGGCAAAACTGAACACTGAAGCTTTCTTT
clone size: .; J gene: TRBJ2-7; V gene: TRBV13; D gene: TRBD2; CDR3 protein: CASSLWSSGGYEQYF; CDR3 DNA: TGTGCCAGCAGCTTATGGTCTAGCGGGGGCTACGAGCAGTACTTC